The TCR beta chain under discussion was sequenced for a study of Ad26.COV2.S vaccination and SARS-CoV-2 variants. Remarks on this clone: The antigen is unknown.

Overall study results and limits: Vaccinated individuals (as opposed to placebo recipients) had higher spike-specific TCR breadth.

TCRdb keeps only in-frame clones here, not all; method: immunoSEQ multiplex PCR. The sample includes about 500,000 clones, roughly nine tenths of them seen just once. Germline V gene lookup returns CDR1 MGHRA and CDR2 YSYEKL. Losses at the gene ends were 1 base for V and 6 bases for J; bases not matched to a gene: 3. The CDR3 totals 15 residues. Treatment here: about 20 received Ad26.COV2.S at low or high dose, single or two shots; roughly five received placebo; per-sample allocation not given. Sampling was performed 63 days after the first vaccine or placebo injection. Material: peripheral blood, obtained in a trial of Ad26.COV2.S vaccine versus placebo. The chain is built from TRBV4-1 and TRBJ1-4, with TRBD1 identical over 9 bases. This receptor was obtained from a person aged 18-60 years who received the Ad26.COV2.S COVID-19 vaccine or a placebo. The CDR3 DNA reads TGCGCCAGCAGCCAAGTGTGGGACAGGGATGAAAAACTGTTTTTT. Translating it yields CASSQVWDRDEKLFF.